A selection of T cell receptor beta chains follows, all from one sample in a study of human T cells and chemical hapten exposure. One entry per CDR3 protein results from TCRdb running MiXCR on the RACE reads. Altogether more than 250,000 distinct CDR3 sequences are present, almost 8% being singletons, with the ten largest covering about 1.2%. The specimen comprised whole blood, sampled in connection with sensitization to the hapten diphenylcyclopropenone (DPC). The source of these receptors is a man aged 18 to 30 with alopecia areata. Some clones in this sample may be carry-over from other donors' samples. The CDR3 runs from the conserved cysteine through the conserved F or W. A D gene is named only where the DNA matches it firmly. Only some rows state a clone size, as once, few, many or a class for expanded clones.

TRBJ1-2 TRBV5-5 few - TGTGCCAGCAGCTTGGGGGTAGCTGGAGGCTACACCTTC CASSLGVAGGYTF
TRBJ1-6 TRBV7-3 many - TGTGCCAGCAGCGCGACAGCCGGGGAGGATTCACCCCTCCACTTT CASSATAGEDSPLHF
TRBJ1-3 TRBV15 - - TGTGCCACCAGCAGAGACCTATGGGAGCTCTCTGGAAACACCATATATTTT CATSRDLWELSGNTIYF
TRBJ2-1 TRBV20-1 - - TGCAGTGTTCTGAAGACTATCAGCGCGACCCTGGATGAGCAGTTCTTC CSVLKTISATLDEQFF
TRBJ2-1 TRBV20-1 - TRBD1 TGCAGTGCTATAGGACAGGGGGCTATTAACGATGAGCAGTTCTTC CSAIGQGAINDEQFF
TRBJ2-7 TRBV10-3 few TRBD1 TGTGCCAGCAATAACAGGGGGGCAAGTTCCTACGAGCAGTACTTC CASNNRGASSYEQYF
TRBJ2-2 TRBV19 - - TGTGCCAGTAGTAAATCGGCTTCAGGGGTCGACACCGGGGAGCTGTTTTTT CASSKSASGVDTGELFF
TRBJ2-1 TRBV28 - - TGTGCCAGCAGTCAAGCCCCGGGAGAATACAATGAGCAGTTCTTC CASSQAPGEYNEQFF
TRBJ2-7 TRBV6-5 many - TGTGCCAGCAGTCCAAACCTTCATAGCTACGAGCAGTACTTC CASSPNLHSYEQYF
TRBJ1-5 TRBV12-3/TRBV12-4 few - TGTGTCAGCACCCGATCAGGGGGCAATCAGCCCCAGCATTTT CVSTRSGGNQPQHF
TRBJ2-3 TRBV5-1 many - TGCGCCAGCAGGTTAACAGATACGCAGTATTTT CASRLTDTQYF
TRBJ2-1 TRBV29-1 - - TGCAGCGTTGAAGACCAAGAGACAGGCTTCTTCTCCTACAATGAGCAGTTCTTC CSVEDQETGFFSYNEQFF
TRBJ2-7 TRBV28 - - TGTGCCAGCAGTTTAGGGCAGGGAGAGTTGGAGCGCGAGCAGTACTTC CASSLGQGELEREQYF
TRBJ2-4 TRBV7-9 - - TGTGCCAGCAGCTCCGGAATGCTAGCCAAAAACATTCAGTACTTC CASSSGMLAKNIQYF
TRBJ1-6 TRBV11-2 few TRBD1 TGTGCCAGCAGCCGGACCCGACAGGGGGCCTCCTATAATTCACCCCTCCACTTT CASSRTRQGASYNSPLHF
TRBJ2-2 TRBV10-2 - TRBD2 TGCGCCAGCAGGGCCCCCGGGGGGTCGTACACCGGGGAGCTGTTTTTT CASRAPGGSYTGELFF
TRBJ1-4 TRBV4-3 - - TGCGCCAGCAGCCAAGAGGTGTCGAGGTTTAATGAAAAACTGTTTTTT CASSQEVSRFNEKLFF
TRBJ1-2 TRBV29-1 many - TGCAGCGTTGATAGGGGTACGGCGGGCGGCTACACCTTC CSVDRGTAGGYTF
TRBJ1-6 TRBV27 few - TGTGCCAGCAGTTTAAGGATGGGGTATAATTCACCCCTCCACTTT CASSLRMGYNSPLHF
TRBJ1-1 TRBV11-1 - - TGTGCCAGCAGCTTAGCATACGATGGAACCACTGAAGCTTTCTTT CASSLAYDGTTEAFF
TRBJ2-1 TRBV3-1 many - TGTGCCAGCAGCCAAGATAGGGCGGAGACAAAGCAGTTCTTC CASSQDRAETKQFF
TRBJ1-1 TRBV14 many TRBD1 TGTGCCAGCAGTTACGGACAGGGCACTGAAGCTTTCTTT CASSYGQGTEAFF
TRBJ2-3 TRBV4-1 few TRBD2 TGCGCCAGCAGCCAAGATACTAGCGGGGGGTCAGATACGCAGTATTTT CASSQDTSGGSDTQYF
TRBJ1-3 TRBV7-2 few - TGTGCCAGCAGCTTGCCAAATCCGAAACTATATTTT CASSLPNPKLYF
TRBJ1-4 TRBV11-2 - - TGTGCCAGCAGCTTGCTGGTAGGCACTAATGAAAAACTGTTTTTT CASSLLVGTNEKLFF
TRBJ1-2 TRBV7-2 - - TGTGCCAGCAGCTTAGTCCCGGATGGCTACACCTTC CASSLVPDGYTF
TRBJ2-7 TRBV4-2 - TRBD1 TGTGCCAGCAGCCAAACAGGGGGTGTCTACGAGCAGTACTTC CASSQTGGVYEQYF
TRBJ2-7 TRBV4-1 few - TGCGCCAGCAGCCAAGATCATCGGGGCAGGTCAGCCTACGAGCAGTACTTC CASSQDHRGRSAYEQYF
TRBJ1-3 TRBV7-2 few TRBD1 TGTGCCAGCAGCTCCCTAGACAGGGCGATAGGAAACACCATATATTTT CASSSLDRAIGNTIYF
TRBJ1-4 TRBV6-1 - - TGTGCCAGCAGTACCAATTCAGGGTTTGATGAAAAACTGTTTTTT CASSTNSGFDEKLFF
TRBJ1-5 TRBV4-3 - TRBD1 TGCGCCAGCAGCCAGGACCACGGCAGGGGGCTACAGCCCCAGCATTTT CASSQDHGRGLQPQHF
TRBJ2-7 TRBV4-3 - - TGCGCCAGCAGCCAAGATCGGGGCTCCCGGGGTAGCTACGAGCAGTACTTC CASSQDRGSRGSYEQYF
TRBJ1-1 TRBV12-3/TRBV12-4 few - TGTGCCAGCAGTTTAGGCCCCGGGTGGTCTGAAGCTTTCTTT CASSLGPGWSEAFF
TRBJ2-3 TRBV28 - TRBD2 TGTGCCAGCAGTTTAATTAGCGGGAGAAGCACAGATACGCAGTATTTT CASSLISGRSTDTQYF
TRBJ1-4 TRBV7-9 - TRBD1 TGTGCCAGCAGCTGGACAGGGTCGACTAATGAAAAACTGTTTTTT CASSWTGSTNEKLFF
TRBJ2-3 TRBV27 many - TGTGCCAGCAGTTTCCGCCGCACAGATACGCAGTATTTT CASSFRRTDTQYF
TRBJ1-2 TRBV9 few - TGTGCCAGCAGCGTAGGGAGCGCTGAACGGGGCTACACCTTC CASSVGSAERGYTF
TRBJ2-1 TRBV5-1 few - TGCGCCAGCAGCTCTCTCGGGGAGAATGAGCAGTTCTTC CASSSLGENEQFF
TRBJ1-5 TRBV12-3/TRBV12-4 - TRBD1 TGTGCCAGCAGCTCCGGGACAGGGGGATTTCAGCCCCAGCATTTT CASSSGTGGFQPQHF
TRBJ2-3 TRBV7-3 - - TGTGCCAGCAGCGCCCCAAGGTGTCCGACTTTACCAAGCACAGATACGCAGTATTTT CASSAPRCPTLPSTDTQYF
TRBJ2-3 TRBV28 - TRBD2 TGTGCCAGCAGTCAGGGAGGGACAGATACGCAGTATTTT CASSQGGTDTQYF
TRBJ1-3 TRBV9 few - TGTGCCAGCAGCACACCGAGCTCTGGAAACACCATATATTTT CASSTPSSGNTIYF
TRBJ1-2 TRBV7-9 - - TGTGCCAGCACCACGGCCGGACCCTATGGCTACACCTTC CASTTAGPYGYTF
TRBJ1-1 TRBV20-1 few TRBD1 TGCAGTGCTGGGGTACAGGGGCCGAACACTGAAGCTTTCTTT CSAGVQGPNTEAFF
TRBJ1-5 TRBV18 - - TGTGCCAGCTCACAGAGGACCGGACCTTATAGCAATCAGCCCCAGCATTTT CASSQRTGPYSNQPQHF
TRBJ2-7 TRBV24-1 - - TGTGCCACCAGTGTCACTTCGGATTCCTACGAGCAGTACTTC CATSVTSDSYEQYF
TRBJ1-1 TRBV24-1 - - TGTGCCACCGGGGATGGGCATGCTGAAGCTTTCTTT CATGDGHAEAFF
TRBJ1-6 TRBV2 many - TGTGCCAGCAGTGACAGGTGGGGTTCACCCCTCCACTTT CASSDRWGSPLHF
TRBJ2-3 TRBV24-1 few - TGTGCCACCAGTGGTAACACAGATACGCAGTATTTT CATSGNTDTQYF
TRBJ1-5 TRBV12-3/TRBV12-4 - - TGTGCCAGCAGCATGAGTAGGGCGATTTTCGATCAGCCCCAGCATTTT CASSMSRAIFDQPQHF